This note documents a single TCR beta chain sequence. The antigen remains undetermined. This specimen comes from a study of cytomegalovirus exposure and HLA in healthy donors. Study in general: In an earlier analysis, around 120 million unique TCR beta sequences were found from 150 million to 200 million T cells. Findings and caveats of the study: The authors reported that TCR beta sequences could predict HLA-A and HLA-B alleles. These predictions were accurate for most subjects in the first cohort.

The PCR made use of 60 Vbeta and 13 Jbeta primers. Assay: immunoSEQ multiplex PCR; the TCRdb copy retains only in-frame clones and omits some. The sample shows tens of thousands of clones, and 5.5% to 6% sits with its ten largest clones. With 3 bases clipped from V and 4 bases from J, the junction kept 5 bases outside the gene matches. The CDR3 is made up of 13 amino acids. Per germline, CDR1 GTSNPN and CDR2 SVGIG (reference sequence). Sequencing was carried out using PBMCs. The chain joins TRBV30 to TRBJ1-2, with 7 bases identical to TRBD1. The clonotype originates from a human donor in good health. The CDR3 is CAWRGTAGYGYTF. The CDR3, as DNA: TGTGCCTGGAGAGGGACAGCGGGCTATGGCTACACCTTC.